This record looks at one T cell receptor beta chain sequence and its context. A sample-barcoded 5' primer and a J-beta primer mix were used in a second PCR of roughly 6 to 11 cycles. TCRdb re-called the 5' RACE reads with MiXCR, one entry per CDR3 protein. The table records 780,000 or so distinct CDR3 sequences, about 48% of them present only once. This sample was included in a study of blood T cells in healthy people across ages. Losses at the gene ends were 4 bases for V and 1 base for J; bases not matched to a gene: 5. The germline V gene has CDR1 ENHRY and CDR2 SYGVKD. The CDR3 has 16 amino acids.

The clonotype originates from a man older than 75 in good health. The specimen sequenced was blood. The chain employs TRBV10-3 and TRBJ2-2; the match to TRBD1 covers 8 bases. The CDR3 region is CAISATGTGNTGELFF. In DNA form, the CDR3 reads TGTGCCATCAGTGCGACCGGGACAGGGAACACCGGGGAGCTGTTTTTT.